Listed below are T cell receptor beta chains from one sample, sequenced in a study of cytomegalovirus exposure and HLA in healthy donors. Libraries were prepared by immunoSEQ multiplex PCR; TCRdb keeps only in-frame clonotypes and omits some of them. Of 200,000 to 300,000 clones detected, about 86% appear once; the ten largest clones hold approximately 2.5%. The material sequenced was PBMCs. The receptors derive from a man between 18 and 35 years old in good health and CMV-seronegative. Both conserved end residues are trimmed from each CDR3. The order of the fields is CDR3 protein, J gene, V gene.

ASSDLDRNYGYT,TRBJ1-2,TRBV10-2
ASTKGRGPYEQY,TRBJ2-7,TRBV27
ASSMPRKEEEKLF,TRBJ1-4,TRBV19
ASRATRGETQY,TRBJ2-5,TRBV5-1
ASRQRVLNTGELF,TRBJ2-2,TRBV5-8
ASSQTSGSTYEQY,TRBJ2-7,TRBV9
ASSESNTGISPLH,TRBJ1-6,TRBV10-1
AWSVVGNAGELF,TRBJ2-2,TRBV30
ASSIMPTGNSGNTIY,TRBJ1-3,TRBV19
AISESRQGASLGEQY,TRBJ2-7,TRBV10-3
ASAFGGADTQY,TRBJ2-3,TRBV12-5
ASSPRTGVGNQPQH,TRBJ1-5,TRBV7-9
ASRGGNTEAF,TRBJ1-1,TRBV28
ASSRTNSGGKDTQY,TRBJ2-3,TRBV4-1
ASSLRDRGLGVSGELF,TRBJ2-2,TRBV27
ASSLSGSGNYNEQF,TRBJ2-1,TRBV7-3
ASVEGTSGVPSYEQY,TRBJ2-7,TRBV5-1
ASSDSPGGSYEQY,TRBJ2-7,TRBV6-4
ASDDLAMWEQY,TRBJ2-7,TRBV10-2
AITPGTKGHEQY,TRBJ2-7,TRBV10-3
ASSPPGRTAYEQY,TRBJ2-7,TRBV18
AVQPGTGMGYGYT,TRBJ1-2,TRBV4-1
ASSWMDSTYIEAF,TRBJ1-1,TRBV5-6
ASSNGQGPEQY,TRBJ2-7,TRBV7-2
ASSEAAGQPYGYT,TRBJ1-2,TRBV6-1
ASSNRGQGACYEQY,TRBJ2-7,TRBV9
ASSLDLGVGYEQY,TRBJ2-7,TRBV11-2
ASKDRGASNQPQH,TRBJ1-5,TRBV6-5
ASQDRADTGELF,TRBJ2-2,TRBV19
ASSSTTTGLGEQY,TRBJ2-7,TRBV27
ASSLEDRGVAF,TRBJ1-1,TRBV5-4
ASNRENTGELF,TRBJ2-2,TRBV9
ASSLSGGSYEQY,TRBJ2-7,TRBV5-6
ASSLNRGTNSPLH,TRBJ1-6,TRBV27
ASIPDREGTQY,TRBJ2-5,TRBV5-4
ASRADGGTYEQY,TRBJ2-7,TRBV4-1
ASSYAAGGQPQH,TRBJ1-5,TRBV6-5
ASTRREDTGELF,TRBJ2-2,TRBV25-1
ASSGPPGGDTQY,TRBJ2-3,TRBV9
ASSPAGTEAF,TRBJ1-1,TRBV5-4
ASRMVGTGRNEQY,TRBJ2-7,TRBV5-4
ASSFGQGAREKLF,TRBJ1-4,TRBV5-4
ASSSRANYGYT,TRBJ1-2,TRBV27
ASSIPGQGVYEQY,TRBJ2-7,TRBV6-6
ASSLGTGHFYEQY,TRBJ2-7,TRBV5-6
ASSLLGQGADEQF,TRBJ2-1,TRBV28
ASSLLAGVMTDTQY,TRBJ2-3,TRBV27
AISDHRADNEQF,TRBJ2-1,TRBV10-3
ASRDIKEGFYGYT,TRBJ1-2,TRBV11-2
ASSSQAGVTDTQY,TRBJ2-3,TRBV7-2